The 12 T cell receptor beta chains listed next were all sequenced from one sample in a study of blood T cell repertoires in COVID-19. The method was immunoSEQ multiplex PCR; TCRdb's version includes in-frame clones alone and lacks a portion of them. The sample has about 370,000 clones, more than 70% seen once. The sample comprised peripheral blood. The origin of the receptors is a woman younger than 45 with COVID-19, enrolled during active disease.

The chain uses TRBV7-2 and TRBJ2-2, with D possibly being TRBD2 (6 bases). From germline, CDR1 is SGHTA and CDR2 FQGNSA. There are 16 residues in the CDR3. Trimming took 0 bases from V and 1 from J, leaving 9 bases between them. The CDR3 nucleotides are TGTGCCAGCAGCTTAGCGGGAGGTCGGAACACCGGGGAGCTGTTTTTT. Translated, it gives CASSLAGGRNTGELFF. Together with reference TRBV7-2 and TRBJ2-2, the CDR3 gives the full variable domain: GAGVSQSPSNKVTEKGKDVELRCDPISGHTALYWYRQSLGQGLEFLIYFQGNSAPDKSGLPSDRFSAERTGGSVSTLTIQRTQQEDSAVYLCASSLAGGRNTGELFFGEGSRLTVL.

The V gene is TRBV18, the J gene TRBJ2-5, with 9 bases matching TRBD1. The V gene's germline CDR1 is KGHSH and CDR2 LQKENI. J lost 3 bases, V lost 3 bases, and 2 bases had no gene match. The CDR3 has 14 amino acids. CDR3 DNA sequence: TGTGCCAGCTCACCTACAGGGGGCGAAGAGACCCAGTACTTC. The encoded protein is CASSPTGGEETQYF.

A note on this clone: Other DNA variants within this sample encode the same CDR3. This rearrangement joins TRBV12-3 or TRBV12-4 to TRBJ1-1; D not resolved. The ends were cut back, 7 bases at V and 2 bases at J, with 5 bases in the middle. The CDR3 extends over 11 amino acids. CDR3 DNA sequence: TGTGCCAGCACCATTAACACTGAAGCTTTCTTT. Translation: CASTINTEAFF.

The V call is TRBV19, the J call TRBJ1-6; D not resolved. The V and J ends lost 7 bases and 7 bases respectively, with 8 bases between them. The CDR3 is 12 residues long. Germline CDR1 and CDR2: LNHDA and SQIVND (reference sequence). The CDR3 here is CASMRYNSPLHF. The CDR3 DNA reads as TGTGCCAGTATGCGCTACAATTCACCCCTCCACTTT.

This sequence joins TRBV6-1 and TRBJ2-3; tentatively, D is TRBD1 (5 bases). Per the germline V gene, CDR1 is MNHNS and CDR2 is SASEGT. There are 16 residues in the CDR3. V gave up 2 bases and J gave up 5 bases, with 17 bases separating them. The CDR3 DNA sequence: TGTGCCAGCAGTGAAAAGGGGATCGATTCGAAAGATACGCAGTATTTT. Protein sequence: CASSEKGIDSKDTQYF.

This chain links TRBV18 with TRBJ1-1; D ambiguous. The CDR3 length is 14 residues. Germline V CDR1 and CDR2: KGHSH, LQKENI. The V gene lost 3 bases and the J gene lost 1 base, with 9 bases spanning the gap. Here the CDR3 reads CASSPPWPNTEAFF. The DNA for the CDR3 is TGTGCCAGCTCACCCCCTTGGCCGAACACTGAAGCTTTCTTT. Based on the CDR3 plus reference TRBV18 and TRBJ1-1, the full variable domain is NAGVMQNPRHLVRRRGQEARLRCSPMKGHSHVYWYRQLPEEGLKFMVYLQKENIIDESGMPKERFSAEFPKEGPSILRIQQVVRGDSAAYFCASSPPWPNTEAFFGQGTRLTVV.

V gene TRBV29-1 combines with J gene TRBJ2-5; D may be TRBD2 (5 bases). CDR3 length: 13 residues. The germline CDR1 and CDR2 sequences are SQVTM and ANQGSEA. Trimming took off 4 bases at V and 5 bases at J, with 14 bases between the two ends. CDR3 in DNA: TGCAGCGTTGTCTTCCTCGGCGGGGAGACCCAGTACTTC. Its protein is CSVVFLGGETQYF.

The V and J genes are TRBV4-3 and TRBJ2-3; D is uncertain. CDR3 length: 17 amino acids. V lost 0 bases, J lost 3 bases, and 16 bases lay in between. Germline-derived CDR1 and CDR2 are LGHNA and YSLEER. The CDR3 is CASSQDVGSLKTDTQYF. CDR3 coding DNA: TGCGCCAGCAGCCAAGATGTAGGTAGCCTGAAAACAGATACGCAGTATTTT.

The chain uses TRBV20-1 and TRBJ2-1, with D unclear. V lost 3 bases, J lost 3 bases, and 9 bases lay in between. The CDR3 length is 13 residues. Germline V gene data show CDR1 as DFQATT and CDR2 as SNEGSKA (reference sequence). Written as DNA, the CDR3 is TGCAGTGCTAGTAAGTCGGGCTACAATGAGCAGTTCTTC. As protein: CSASKSGYNEQFF.

A remark on this clone: The same CDR3 arises from other DNA sequences in this sample as well. The chain couples TRBV5-1 to TRBJ2-3; 9 nucleotides match TRBD2. The CDR3 runs 15 residues. Trimming took 3 bases from V and 1 from J; bases not matched to a gene: 3. Germline V gene sequence: CDR1 SGHRS, CDR2 YFSETQ. The CDR3 region has the DNA TGCGCCAGCAGCTCGCGGACTAGCGGCACAGATACGCAGTATTTT. It encodes CASSSRTSGTDTQYF.

This rearrangement joins TRBV6-6 to TRBJ2-1; TRBD1 matches at 8 bases. The germline CDR1 and CDR2 sequences are MNHNY and SVGAGI (reference sequence). The CDR3 runs 14 residues. The V segment lost 4 bases and the J segment 10 bases; nucleotides outside the gene matches: 9. Written as DNA, the CDR3 is TGTGCCAGCAGTTTCGGGACAGGCCCCCAGGAGCAGTTCTTC. Protein product: CASSFGTGPQEQFF.

The rearrangement uses TRBV5-1 and TRBJ2-1; TRBD2 agrees at 8 bases. Germline lookup yields CDR1 SGHRS and CDR2 YFSETQ. The CDR3 runs 15 residues. With 4 bases clipped from V and 5 bases from J, the junction kept 8 bases outside the gene matches. The DNA for the CDR3 is TGCGCCAGCAGCCTAGGACTAGCAGTAAACAATGAGCAGTTCTTC. Translated: CASSLGLAVNNEQFF.